The clone carrying this TCR beta chain was observed a few times. Its antigen is currently unknown. The second PCR ran 7 to 11 cycles with a sample-barcoded 5' primer and J-beta primers. TCRdb re-analysed the 5' RACE reads in MiXCR, keeping a single row per CDR3 protein. The sample lists fewer than 2,000,000 distinct CDR3 sequences, 39% occurring once. The record originates from a study of blood T cells in healthy people across ages. Study results and limitations: Any conclusive comparison of naive versus antigen-experienced cells was prevented by using unsorted PBMCs.

Each donor gave around 9.6 milliliters of peripheral blood. Germline CDR1 MNHNY, CDR2 SVGAGI (reference sequence). Between the trimmed V and J ends, which lost 5 bases and 10 bases, there was a span of 15 bases. CDR3 length equals 13 residues. The V call is TRBV6-6, the J call TRBJ2-1; no reliable D call. Material for sequencing was blood. This sequence originates from a human donor in good health. This CDR3 is CASSAGPGIEQFF. Here the CDR3 DNA reads TGTGCCAGCAGTGCCGGGCCAGGAATAGAGCAGTTCTTC.